One and the same sample provided the 31 T cell receptor beta chains below, sequenced in a study of blood T cell repertoires in COVID-19 (dated by TCRdb to the early 2020s). The receptor library was made with the immunoSEQ multiplex PCR assay. TCRdb provides this immuneACCESS table in a form limited to in-frame rearrangements. Some clones are lacking; in checked studies, under half of them reflect an unresolved V gene, and why the rest are absent is not known. This sample lists over 150,000 clones; around 85% were detected once. The ten biggest clones cover approximately 0.6% of the sample. The sequenced sample consisted of peripheral blood. The receptor set was obtained from a man between 60 and 70 years old with COVID-19, enrolled during active disease.

This clone has a handful of counts. J is TRBJ1-1 and V is TRBV5-4; D is possibly TRBD1 (5 bases). The CDR3 runs to 12 residues. Germline values: CDR1 SGHNT, CDR2 YYREEE (reference sequence). V dropped 1 base and J dropped 7 bases, with 8 bases sitting between them. CDR3 DNA: TGTGCCAGCAGCTTGCGGGGGGTTGAAGCTTTCTTT. Translating gives CASSLRGVEAFF.

The chain employs TRBV19 and TRBJ2-5; D is undetermined. The germline V and J ends were trimmed by 6 bases and 1 base, with 15 bases remaining between them. The germline gives CDR1 LNHDA, CDR2 SQIVND (reference sequence). This CDR3 has 15 amino acids. For the CDR3, the DNA is TGTGCCAGTAGCTTTCTACCGCCCCGCCAAGAGACCCAGTACTTC. The encoded protein is CASSFLPPRQETQYF.

V usage is TRBV29-1 and J usage is TRBJ2-3; 10 nucleotides match TRBD1. The V gene end was trimmed by 7 bases and the J gene end by 6 bases; junction bases not matched to a gene: 7. Germline V lookup: CDR1 SQVTM, CDR2 ANQGSEA. The CDR3 sequence is 13 residues long. CDR3 DNA: TGCAGCGAACGACAGGGGGCAGGGGATACGCAGTATTTT. Translation gives CSERQGAGDTQYF.

Remarks on this clone: Other DNA sequences within the sample encode an identical CDR3. The V and J genes are TRBV18 and TRBJ1-5; no firm D call. V lost 3 bases and J 0 bases, leaving 3 bases between the germline ends. The germline V gene has CDR1 KGHSH and CDR2 LQKENI. The CDR3 length is 13 residues. DNA for the CDR3: TGTGCCAGCTCACCCAATAGCAATCAGCCCCAGCATTTT. Translating gives CASSPNSNQPQHF. Using reference TRBV18 and TRBJ1-5 for the parts outside the CDR3, the full variable domain is NAGVMQNPRHLVRRRGQEARLRCSPMKGHSHVYWYRQLPEEGLKFMVYLQKENIIDESGMPKERFSAEFPKEGPSILRIQQVVRGDSAAYFCASSPNSNQPQHFGDGTRLSIL.

V and J are TRBV7-2 and TRBJ2-7; 7 nucleotides line up with TRBD1. The CDR3 runs to 15 residues. V lost 5 bases and J lost 0; bases outside the gene matches: 7. Per the germline V gene, CDR1 is SGHTA and CDR2 is FQGNSA. The CDR3 DNA reads TGTGCCAGCAGCCCCTCGACAGGGCTCTCCTACGAGCAGTACTTC. Its protein product is CASSPSTGLSYEQYF. The full variable domain, completed using reference TRBV7-2 and TRBJ2-7, is GAGVSQSPSNKVTEKGKDVELRCDPISGHTALYWYRQSLGQGLEFLIYFQGNSAPDKSGLPSDRFSAERTGGSVSTLTIQRTQQEDSAVYLCASSPSTGLSYEQYFGPGTRLTVT.

This chain joins TRBV25-1 and TRBJ2-7, with TRBD2 as a possible D gene (6 bases). The CDR3 totals 15 residues. The germline V and J ends were trimmed by 4 bases and 1 base, with 14 bases remaining between them. The germline V gene has CDR1 MGHDK and CDR2 SYGVNS. As DNA, the CDR3 is TGTGCCAGCAGTGTATCCGGGAGCCCGTCCTACGAGCAGTACTTC. Its protein is CASSVSGSPSYEQYF.

This chain connects TRBV4-1 to TRBJ1-6; TRBD1 agrees at 8 bases. The CDR3 is made up of 14 amino acids. The junction had 2 bases not matched to a gene; V was cut back by 2 bases and J by 8 bases. The germline V gene has CDR1 MGHRA and CDR2 YSYEKL. DNA of the CDR3: TGCGCCAGCAGCCAACCGGACAGGGATTCACCCCTCCACTTT. Amino acids: CASSQPDRDSPLHF.

This chain links TRBV19 with TRBJ1-5; possibly TRBD1 for D (6 bases). Germline CDR1 LNHDA, CDR2 SQIVND (reference sequence). Trimming removed 5 bases from V and 4 bases from J, with 15 bases in between. This CDR3 has 15 amino acids. The DNA for the CDR3 is TGTGCCAGTAGTGCAAGTTACAGGGCAAATCAGCCCCAGCATTTT. This sequence encodes CASSASYRANQPQHF. The variable domain in full, completed from reference TRBV19 and TRBJ1-5, reads DGGITQSPKYLFRKEGQNVTLSCEQNLNHDAMYWYRQDPGQGLRLIYYSQIVNDFQKGDIAEGYSVSREKKESFPLTVTSAQKNPTAFYLCASSASYRANQPQHFGDGTRLSIL.

This sequence joins TRBV28 and TRBJ2-7; the match to TRBD1 covers 7 bases. Germline-derived CDR1 and CDR2 are MDHEN and SYDVKM. Losses at the gene ends were 5 bases for V and 4 bases for J; bases not matched to a gene: 8. This CDR3 is 14 amino acids long. The CDR3 coding sequence is TGTGCCAGCAGTCCCCGACAGGGTATGTACGAGCAGTACTTC. Protein: CASSPRQGMYEQYF.

The chain recombines TRBV9 with TRBJ2-5; tentative D call: TRBD1 (6 bases). Trimming removed 4 bases at V and 1 base at J, with 14 bases between. CDR3 length equals 15 residues. Germline lookup yields CDR1 SGDLS and CDR2 YYNGEE. The CDR3 DNA is TGTGCCAGCAGCTCCCAGTGGGGGCTCCAAGAGACCCAGTACTTC. It yields the protein CASSSQWGLQETQYF.

J is TRBJ1-2 and V is TRBV30; maybe TRBD1 (5 bases). V lost 0 bases and J lost 8, with 10 bases in between. The CDR3 totals 12 residues. Per germline, CDR1 GTSNPN and CDR2 SVGIG (reference sequence). Written as DNA, the CDR3 is TGTGCCTGGAGTGTAAACAGGCGAGGCTACACCTTC. It specifies CAWSVNRRGYTF.

The sample holds one count of this clone. This CDR3 is CASSNSGTPYEQYF. The DNA for the CDR3 is TGTGCCAGCAGCAACTCAGGGACTCCATACGAGCAGTACTTC. The chain joins TRBV3-1 (or the pseudogene TRBV3-2) to TRBJ2-7; maybe TRBD2 (6 bases). The V end lost 5 bases, the J end lost 4 bases, and 15 bases lay between the germline ends. Germline-derived CDR1 and CDR2 are LGHDT and YNNKEL (reference sequence). This CDR3 is built from 14 residues.

This clone was observed a handful of times. The chain joins TRBV19 to TRBJ1-5; 9 bases align to TRBD1. Germline CDR1 is LNHDA and CDR2 is SQIVND (reference sequence). There are 14 residues in the CDR3. Losses at the gene ends were 11 bases for V and 1 base for J; bases not matched to a gene: 6. The CDR3 spells CAAEGTGSNQPQHF. The CDR3, as DNA: TGTGCCGCCGAGGGGACAGGGAGCAATCAGCCCCAGCATTTT.

Written as DNA, the CDR3 is TGTGCCAGCACCACACAGCGGGGGCCCACCCACGAGCAGTACTTC. It specifies CASTTQRGPTHEQYF. J is TRBJ2-7 and V is TRBV7-8, with 8 bases that match TRBD2. Germline CDR1 SGHVS, CDR2 FQNEAQ. This CDR3 has 15 amino acids. V shed 7 bases, J shed 5 bases, and the junction held 13 bases outside the gene matches.

This rearrangement joins TRBV11-1 to TRBJ2-3, with 7 positions matching TRBD2. CDR1 and CDR2 (germline): SGHAT, FQDESV (reference sequence). Trimming took 3 bases from V and 2 from J; bases not matched to a gene: 5. This CDR3 has 15 amino acids. This CDR3 reads CASSLASGFTDTQYF. CDR3 DNA: TGTGCCAGCAGCTTGGCTAGCGGCTTCACAGATACGCAGTATTTT.

The chain combines TRBV5-1 with TRBJ2-3; 8 bases are shared with TRBD1. The length of the CDR3 is 18 residues. V dropped 4 bases and J dropped 3; count of bases not matched to a gene: 16. Germline V gene data show CDR1 as SGHRS and CDR2 as YFSETQ. The chain's CDR3 is CASSTRTGSIGGTDTQYF. The CDR3 DNA sequence: TGCGCCAGCAGCACCCGGACAGGGAGTATCGGCGGGACAGATACGCAGTATTTT.

This clone is a singleton in its sample. The rearrangement joins TRBV20-1 to TRBJ1-2; no clear D. Between the trimmed V and J ends, which lost 3 bases and 6 bases, there was a span of 11 bases. The length of the CDR3 is 12 residues. CDR1 is DFQATT and CDR2 is SNEGSKA in the germline V gene (reference sequence). CDR3 in amino acids: CSASGQVHGYTF. The CDR3 bases are TGCAGTGCTAGTGGCCAGGTACATGGCTACACCTTC.

This chain connects TRBV19 to TRBJ1-6; possible D gene TRBD1, 6 bases. Trimming took off 4 bases at V and 9 bases at J, with 10 bases between the two ends. Germline-derived CDR1 and CDR2 are LNHDA and SQIVND (reference sequence). The CDR3 is 13 residues long. The CDR3 region has the DNA TGTGCCAGTAGTAGTGACAGGAGTTCACCCCTCCACTTT. It translates to CASSSDRSSPLHF.

This clone was recorded once. The gene calls are TRBV9 and TRBJ2-1, with TRBD1 matching 9 bases. CDR3 size: 14 residues. Germline trimming cut 0 bases from V and 8 bases from J; bases unmatched to any gene: 3. CDR1 and CDR2 (germline): SGDLS, YYNGEE. This chain's CDR3 is CASSVVRTGDEQFF. The CDR3 bases are TGTGCCAGCAGCGTAGTTCGGACAGGGGATGAGCAGTTCTTC.

This clone showed up just once. This chain joins TRBV5-6 and TRBJ1-1; possible D gene TRBD1, 6 bases. The CDR3 is 14 amino acids. Germline loops: CDR1 SGHDT, CDR2 YYEEEE. Trimming took 5 bases from V and 0 from J, leaving 11 bases between them. CDR3 nucleotide sequence: TGTGCCAGCAGGTACAGGGCCATGAACACTGAAGCTTTCTTT. It codes for CASRYRAMNTEAFF.

A few counts support this clone. The chain links TRBV20-1 to TRBJ1-2; no reliable D call. The V gene lost 3 bases and the J gene lost 2 bases, with 7 bases spanning the gap. This CDR3 contains 12 residues. Germline V gene sequence: CDR1 DFQATT, CDR2 SNEGSKA (reference sequence). The CDR3 spells CSASVQNYGYTF. The CDR3 nucleotides read TGCAGTGCTAGTGTTCAAAACTATGGCTACACCTTC.

The genes are TRBV4-2 and TRBJ2-2; D ambiguous. Trimming stripped 4 bases from V and 2 bases from J, with 2 bases between. Germline V CDR1 and CDR2: LGHNA, YNFKEQ. The length of the CDR3 is 12 residues. Here the CDR3 reads CASSPNTGELFF. In DNA, the CDR3 is TGTGCCAGCAGCCCTAACACCGGGGAGCTGTTTTTT.

The chain couples TRBV24-1 to TRBJ2-3; 8 bases are a match to TRBD1. Germline values: CDR1 KGHDR, CDR2 SFDVKD. The V gene end was trimmed by 5 bases and the J gene end by 6 bases; junction bases not matched to a gene: 9. The CDR3 runs 15 residues. The CDR3, as DNA: TGTGCCACCAGTGTCACAGGGGGAATTGGCGATACGCAGTATTTT. Translated, it gives CATSVTGGIGDTQYF.

J is TRBJ1-2 and V is TRBV7-9; 8 positions agree with TRBD1. The V gene end was trimmed by 4 bases and the J gene end by 3 bases; junction bases not matched to a gene: 4. This CDR3 comprises 14 residues. CDR1 and CDR2 (germline): SEHNR, FQNEAQ (reference sequence). The CDR3 DNA reads TGTGCCAGCAGCTCTACGACAGGGGACTATGGCTACACCTTC. Protein sequence: CASSSTTGDYGYTF.

The rearrangement uses TRBV3-1 (or the pseudogene TRBV3-2) and TRBJ2-1; 12 nucleotides agree with TRBD1. The CDR3 totals 19 residues. Germline CDR1 and CDR2: LGHDT and YNNKEL (reference sequence). Unmatched junction bases numbered 18, after V lost 5 bases and J lost 7 bases. The CDR3 sequence is CASSYPEEAGQGASNEQFF. CDR3 DNA: TGTGCCAGCAGCTACCCGGAGGAAGCGGGACAGGGGGCGTCAAATGAGCAGTTCTTC.

The chain uses TRBV30 and TRBJ2-1, with a tentative D call TRBD2 (5 bases). Trimming shortened V by 0 bases and J by 5 bases, and 20 bases separated the two germline ends. Germline assignment: CDR1 GTSNPN and CDR2 SVGIG (reference sequence). The CDR3 loop spans 17 amino acids. CDR3 residues: CAWSVGRPINIHNEQFF. CDR3 bases: TGTGCCTGGAGTGTAGGGAGACCGATTAATATACACAATGAGCAGTTCTTC.

V and J are TRBV28 and TRBJ2-4, with 13 bases identical to TRBD2. The germline V gene has CDR1 MDHEN and CDR2 SYDVKM. The CDR3 is made up of 17 amino acids. V gave up 3 bases and J gave up 5 bases; unmatched junction bases: 7. The CDR3 nucleotides read TGTGCCAGCAGTTTTCTCACGACTAGCGGGAGGCAAAACATTCAGTACTTC. Amino acids: CASSFLTTSGRQNIQYF.

This clone was detected once. This sample also contains other DNA sequences that code for the same CDR3. The rearrangement links TRBV7-9 to TRBJ1-2; D call uncertain. Trimming removed 1 base from V and 2 bases from J, with 8 bases in between. This CDR3 has 14 residues. Germline-derived CDR1 and CDR2 are SEHNR and FQNEAQ (reference sequence). CDR3 loop: CASSLEAGNYGYTF. For the CDR3, the DNA is TGTGCCAGCAGCTTAGAGGCGGGAAACTATGGCTACACCTTC. Full variable domain (missing parts from reference TRBV7-9 and TRBJ1-2): DTGVSQNPRHKITKRGQNVTFRCDPISEHNRLYWYRQTLGQGPEFLTYFQNEAQLEKSRLLSDRFSAERPKGSFSTLEIQRTEQGDSAMYLCASSLEAGNYGYTFGSGTRLTVV.

This clone was seen a single time. V usage is TRBV29-1 and J usage is TRBJ1-2, with TRBD1 as a possible D gene (5 bases). V gave up 5 bases and J gave up 7 bases, with 17 bases separating them. CDR1 and CDR2 from the germline V gene are SQVTM and ANQGSEA. The CDR3 is made up of 13 amino acids. The CDR3 DNA follows: TGCAGCGTTACGGCAGGGAACCCATCTGGCTACACCTTC. Encoded protein: CSVTAGNPSGYTF.

The genes are TRBV9 and TRBJ1-1; TRBD1 matches 8 bases. The CDR3 is 16 amino acids. V lost 5 bases and J lost 1; bases outside the gene matches: 10. Germline lookup yields CDR1 SGDLS and CDR2 YYNGEE. CDR3 sequence reads: CASSGQGPYSNTEAFF. Written as DNA, the CDR3 is TGTGCCAGCAGTGGACAGGGACCTTATTCGAACACTGAAGCTTTCTTT.

The chain employs TRBV27 and TRBJ1-3; the match to TRBD1 covers 8 bases. V gave up 6 bases and J gave up 4 bases; unmatched junction bases: 8. Germline V CDR1 and CDR2: MNHEY, SMNVEV (reference sequence). The CDR3 covers 15 residues. The CDR3 coding sequence is TGTGCCAGCAGCGCCCAGGGGGCGCAAGGAAACACCATATATTTT. Amino acids: CASSAQGAQGNTIYF.